This TCR beta chain is drawn from a study of early stage breast cancer tumors (dated by TCRdb to about 2017). General notes on the study: Of the roughly 15 invasive breast tumors, roughly eleven were found to be estrogen receptor-positive, progesterone receptor-positive and HER2-negative. Most of the 12 ER+/PR+/HER2- tumors were invasive ductal carcinomas, while the other four were invasive lobular carcinomas. The samples as a whole yielded about 2,400,000 detected templates, corresponding to 900,000 to 1,100,000 unique clonotypes. The average read coverage per sample was roughly 9.5-fold.

The study profiled bulk TCR beta-chain repertoires in matched peripheral blood, tumor and adjacent normal breast tissue taken from about 15 patients with early-stage breast cancer. Before surgery, roughly 5-11 mL of whole blood was collected in EDTA tubes and processed within 2 hours. Ficoll-Paque centrifugation in SepMate-50 tubes was used to isolate peripheral blood mononuclear cells. For storage in liquid nitrogen, PBMCs were cryopreserved as aliquots of 2 to 4 million cells in around 90% FBS with roughly 10% DMSO. The Qiagen AllPrep DNA/RNA Mini kit was used to extract genomic DNA. Two independent genomic DNA replicates were amplified for each sample, with roughly 0.5 ug used for blood and about 1.5 ug for tumor or normal breast. Following the manufacturer's instructions, the ImmunoSeq Intro kit was used to carry out TCRB sequencing on genomic DNA. The multiplex PCR ran for 25 to 40 cycles using proprietary primers and spike-in control sequences for absolute quantification. Single-end 150-bp reads were used to sequence an 87-bp fragment spanning the CDR3 and the flanking V and J genes. Seven samples, with two replicates for each sample, were multiplexed per lane of an Illumina MiSeq using version 3.0 chemistry. Under the source paper's analysis protocol: The vendor's proprietary pipeline processed the raw data and merged both replicates into a single result for each sample. Clonotypes were defined as productive rearrangements sharing the V-gene family, CDR3 amino acid sequence and J-gene segment. Clonality was computed as 1 minus the normalized Shannon entropy (Pielou evenness) of TCRB abundances. To estimate T cell density, the total number of templates was divided by the input cell count, which was inferred from how much DNA went in. Recon with default parameters was used to estimate total repertoire diversity and clonality. Tumor-enriched clonotypes were defined as having over 0.1% abundance in tumor and at least 32-fold higher abundance than in normal breast. In TCRdb, the immuneACCESS table is reduced to in-frame sequences with V and J assigned. These tables do not hold every clone; where another copy was compared, an unresolved V gene accounts for under half, and the others remain unexplained. Clone size and the V and J calls come from that table; the DNA yielded D and trimming. The sample table lists about 69,000 clones, approximately 80% of them with a count of one. The leading ten clones occupy 4.7% of the sample.

Here is what the overall study found, with its caveats: Sequencing bulk genomic DNA from unsorted cells could not capture chain pairing or functional markers like CD4, CD8 and FOXP3. Because the cohort was small, a breakdown by tumor subtype could not be done. Enriched TCRB sequences shared across patients were found to be mostly commonly generated sequences that were unlikely to play an important role in the tumor microenvironment. Repertoires from blood and normal breast were more alike than repertoires from blood and tumor, and in about 90% of the 16 patients, comparing each tissue with blood separated tumor from normal. Tumors showed roughly 2.7-fold higher T cell density and higher clonality than adjacent normal breast tissue.

Looking up the germline V gene yields CDR1 MNHNS and CDR2 SASEGT. Relative to germline, V is 8 bases shorter and J is 0 bases shorter, with 7 bases between their ends. The CDR3 goes from the cysteine to the phenylalanine over 12 residues. Only the CDR3 DNA stays, 36 bases, in frame from base 1. With regard to this clone: Which antigen it targets is not known. It has no much larger one-base neighbor in the sample; base qualities were not kept.

Input material: blood. This TCR was sampled from a person in their 40s with breast cancer. The chain links TRBV6-1 with TRBJ1-1, with the D gene call left open. The DNA reads as follows: TGTGCCAGCGGACGACTGAACACTGAAGCTTTCTTT. This sequence encodes CASGRLNTEAFF.